Below are 10 T cell receptor beta chains sequenced from a single sample in a study of regulatory T cells in long-lasting Graves disease. The time point denotes: newly diagnosed GD, antithyroid drugs for less than 3 months. Isolated PBMC RNA provided the starting material for the TCR library. Construction of the TCR beta libraries employed iRepertoire HTBI primers in conjunction with Arm-PCR of CDR3 regions. One entry per CDR3 protein, called by TCRdb with MiXCR from the multiplex PCR reads. The table lists 360,000 or so distinct CDR3 sequences, roughly 10% of them singletons. The sample was also reused in another study, on T cells in Graves' hyperthyroidism and ophthalmopathy.

The sequences come from peripheral blood mononuclear cells (PBMCs), collected at new diagnosis, from a patient treated with antithyroid drugs. These receptors all come from a woman younger than 35 with Graves disease.

This clonotype was observed at least ten times. The chain combines TRBV6-2 or TRBV6-3 with TRBJ2-5, with 12 bases fitting TRBD2. The CDR3 covers 18 residues. Germline V gene sequence: CDR1 MNHEY, CDR2 SVGEGT. V was clipped by 5 bases and J by 3 bases; unmatched bases: 13. This chain's CDR3 is CASSQRRPLAGGKETQYF. DNA of the CDR3: TGTGCCAGCAGTCAACGAAGACCACTAGCGGGAGGCAAAGAGACCCAGTACTTC.

This clonotype has ten or more counts. The genes are TRBV7-8 and TRBJ1-5, with 9 bases fitting TRBD1. V was clipped by 4 bases and J by 6 bases; unmatched bases: 7. Germline CDR1 and CDR2: SGHVS and FQNEAQ. The CDR3 has 15 residues. CDR3 sequence reads: CASSSSGQGSQPQHF. CDR3 in DNA: TGTGCCAGCAGCTCCTCCGGACAGGGGTCTCAGCCCCAGCATTTT.

This clonotype appeared a single time. The rearrangement joins TRBV19 to TRBJ2-3, with 8 bases lining up with TRBD2. CDR3 size: 16 residues. Germline V gene lookup returns CDR1 LNHDA and CDR2 SQIVND (reference sequence). Unmatched junction bases numbered 13, after V lost 0 bases and J lost 11 bases. The CDR3 DNA is TGTGCCAGTAGTATAGAGCCCAGCGGGAGTATCGTTAAGCAGTATTTT. Protein product: CASSIEPSGSIVKQYF.

This clonotype was recorded many times. V and J are TRBV20-1 and TRBJ1-3; tentative D call: TRBD1 (6 bases). V dropped 5 bases and J dropped 8 bases, with 19 bases sitting between them. The CDR3 is made up of 14 amino acids. Germline CDR1 and CDR2: DFQATT and SNEGSKA (reference sequence). CDR3 residues: CSASDSQLVHTIYF. CDR3 nucleotide sequence: TGCAGTGCTTCGGACAGTCAACTGGTACACACCATATATTTT.

This clonotype was picked up a small number of times. The rearrangement links TRBV5-4 to TRBJ1-2; weak D call: TRBD1 (5 bases). V was cut by 5 bases and J by 4 bases, with 12 bases left in between. Germline CDR1 SGHNT, CDR2 YYREEE (reference sequence). This CDR3 is built from 13 residues. The CDR3 DNA sequence: TGTGCCAGCAGGTTCTGGGGGAGCTATGGCTACACCTTC. Protein sequence: CASRFWGSYGYTF.

This clonotype was seen a handful of times. Relative to the germline gene, one junction end is altered; a read error may explain this. The chain joins TRBV29-1 to TRBJ2-1; TRBD2 matches 7 bases. CDR3 size: 12 residues. Germline-derived CDR1 and CDR2 are SQVTM and ANQGSEA. The CDR3 DNA reads TGCAGCGTTGAGGAAAACTCGGGACTACACTTATTC. Encoded protein: CSVEENSGLHLF.

This clonotype was picked up a small number of times. CDR3 protein: CASSPAGGAPLFYEQYF. The CDR3 DNA sequence: TGTGCCAGCAGCCCCGCGGGGGGCGCGCCTCTATTCTACGAGCAGTACTTC. This chain connects TRBV7-6 to TRBJ2-7; 8 nucleotides align to TRBD2. Looked up from germline, CDR1 is SGHVS and CDR2 is FNYEAQ. The J segment lost 3 bases and the V segment lost 5 bases, leaving 15 bases of the junction unmatched. The CDR3 contains 17 residues.

Only a few counts were recorded for this clonotype. V usage is TRBV7-2 and J usage is TRBJ2-4, with 12 bases that match TRBD2. The CDR3 loop spans 13 amino acids. Germline CDR1 SGHTA, CDR2 FQGNSA. The junction had 8 bases not matched to a gene; V was cut back by 5 bases and J by 15 bases. CDR3 DNA sequence: TGTGCCAGCAGCCCCTGGACTAGCGGGACAGGGTACTTC. Protein sequence: CASSPWTSGTGYF.

This clonotype was counted many times. The chain combines TRBV7-2 with TRBJ1-4; a possible D gene is TRBD1 (5 bases). The germline V gene encodes CDR1 SGHTA and CDR2 FQGNSA. This CDR3 contains 15 residues. Trimming removed 5 bases at V and 6 bases at J, with 16 bases between. CDR3 protein: CASSLTPGGDEKLFF. The CDR3 DNA sequence: TGTGCCAGCAGCCTTACTCCGGGGGGTGATGAAAAACTGTTTTTT.

This clonotype was observed once. V and J are TRBV28 and TRBJ2-7, with unresolved D. The CDR3 spans 15 residues. The V and J ends lost 6 bases and 3 bases respectively, with 18 bases between them. Germline V CDR1 and CDR2: MDHEN, SYDVKM. The CDR3 protein is CASSQPLAPLYEQYF. CDR3 DNA: TGTGCCAGCAGCCAGCCTTTGGCACCCCTCTACGAGCAGTACTTC.